A selection of T cell receptor beta chains follows, all from one sample in a study of Tregs in tolerant kidney transplant recipients. Only in-frame clones appear in the TCRdb table, and some are missing; sequencing was by immunoSEQ multiplex PCR. Altogether about 50,000 clones are present, around nine tenths being singletons, with the ten largest covering 15% to 18%. The sequenced sample was CD8+ T cells from blood (PBMCs), obtained 12 months after the transplant. All receptors come from a human patient who received a combined kidney and bone marrow transplant. Some of these T cells may belong to the graft donor. CDR3s include the opening cysteine and the closing phenylalanine or tryptophan. D genes are given only for firm matches. Size tells how often a clone was seen (once, few, many) or the class of an expanded clone, and some rows leave it out.

CDR3 DNA,CDR3 protein,J gene,clone size,D gene,V gene
TGTGCCAGCAGCTTAACGTCAGGGAAAGAGACCCAGTACTTC,CASSLTSGKETQYF,TRBJ2-5,-,-,TRBV7-2
TGTGCCAGCAGTTATAGTACAGGGTATGGCTACACCTTC,CASSYSTGYGYTF,TRBJ1-2,-,-,TRBV6-5
TGTGCCACCAGCAGATCAAGGGGGGGCGGGGAGCTGTTTTTT,CATSRSRGGGELFF,TRBJ2-2,-,-,TRBV15
TGTGCCAGCAGGCAGAGATTTCTAGGAGCCTACGAGCAGTACTTC,CASRQRFLGAYEQYF,TRBJ2-7,-,-,TRBV2
TGTGCCAGTAGTCTATATTCCCCCGGGGAGCTGTTTTTT,CASSLYSPGELFF,TRBJ2-2,-,-,TRBV19
TGTGCCAGCAGCTTGTTTTGGGGCAGTAAGGACGAGCAGTACTTC,CASSLFWGSKDEQYF,TRBJ2-7,large,-,TRBV5-4
TGTGCCAGCAGTGAAGGGCTTCAGGGTTACGAGCAGTACTTC,CASSEGLQGYEQYF,TRBJ2-7,few,-,TRBV2
TGTGCCAGCAGCTCCAGACAGGCGGAGAATTCACCCCTCCACTTT,CASSSRQAENSPLHF,TRBJ1-6,-,-,TRBV7-9
TGTGCCAGCAGCGTCCCAAATGGGGCTAGCGGGCTGCAGGAGACCCAGTACTTC,CASSVPNGASGLQETQYF,TRBJ2-5,-,TRBD2,TRBV7-9
TGTGCCAGCAGCAACAGGGACACCATATATTTT,CASSNRDTIYF,TRBJ1-3,-,-,TRBV21-1
TGCAGCGTTGATGGGGTATCGGCGGGAAGTCTGTTGCAGACCCAGTACTTC,CSVDGVSAGSLLQTQYF,TRBJ2-5,-,-,TRBV29-1
TGTGCCAGCAGCAAAGCGCTTCATAGCGACGCGGGTCAGCCCCAGCATTTT,CASSKALHSDAGQPQHF,TRBJ1-5,-,-,TRBV21-1
TGTGCCAGCAGCTCCGACAGGGGGCTAGAGACCCAGTACTTC,CASSSDRGLETQYF,TRBJ2-5,-,TRBD1,TRBV9
TGTGCCAGCAGCCTAATGCTCGGGACTAGCGGAACTAATGAGCAGTTCTTC,CASSLMLGTSGTNEQFF,TRBJ2-1,-,TRBD2,TRBV7-3
TGTGCCAGCAGCTCGATTTGGGCCAAAGCGGGAGGGCCGAACGAGCAGTACTTC,CASSSIWAKAGGPNEQYF,TRBJ2-7,-,TRBD2,TRBV7-9
TGTGCCAGCAGCTTGGCTGCGGGGGGGGAGACCCAGTACTTC,CASSLAAGGETQYF,TRBJ2-5,-,TRBD2,TRBV5-6
TGTGCCAGCAGTAACAGGGAATTTGTCATCTACACCTTC,CASSNREFVIYTF,TRBJ1-2,-,-,TRBV6-5